The subject of this entry is one TCR beta chain. Its cognate antigen is unknown. The data are from a study of T cell responses to AZD1222 COVID-19 vaccine. Per germline, CDR1 MNHEY and CDR2 SVGEGT. The CDR3 extends over 17 amino acids. V lost 2 bases to trimming and J lost 1 base; unmatched junction nucleotides: 8. Study conclusions and caveats: Spike-specific TCR breadth and depth both grew after two AZD1222 doses. Clonal diversity may have been underestimated in mostly white British donors. Just a handful of AZD1222 recipients tested seropositive at baseline.

Using immunoSEQ multiplex PCR, the repertoire was profiled, and TCRdb retains in-frame clones only, with some absent. The sample lists over 150,000 clones, about 88% occurring once. This chain uses TRBV6-2 or TRBV6-3 with TRBJ1-5, with 7 bases lining up with TRBD1. The source material was peripheral blood, sampled on day 0 of AZD1222 vaccination. This TCR derives from an adult in good health. The CDR3 here is CASSYLTGSGSNQPQHF. The CDR3 DNA is TGTGCCAGCAGTTACCTGACAGGGTCTGGGAGCAATCAGCCCCAGCATTTT.